The clone carrying this T cell receptor (beta chain) turned up a few times. Its antigen is as yet unknown. The CDR3 spans 11 residues. The germline V gene has CDR1 LNHDA and CDR2 SQIVND (reference sequence). V gave up 1 base and J gave up 5 bases, with 2 bases separating them. MiXCR, run by TCRdb on the reads, gives a single entry per CDR3 protein. Of 95,000 to 150,000 distinct CDR3 sequences detected, approximately 30% appear once; the ten largest clones hold 58%. This specimen belongs to a study of T cell repertoires in cytomegalovirus infection. Study at large: Public TCR beta signatures marked donors with CMV infection and the matching HLA.

Study findings and constraints: The study found HLA-C-restricted CMV-specific TCR beta clonotypes dominating the ex vivo response.

The TCR comes from a human donor in good health (CMV status not recorded). Some clones in this sample may be carry-over from other donors' samples. V is TRBV19 and J is TRBJ1-2, with no clear D. Source: CD8+ T cells from cultured PBMCs, taken from culture after CMV antigen stimulation. The DNA for the CDR3 is TGTGCCAGTAGTATAGGGTATGGCTACACCTTC. Its protein is CASSIGYGYTF.